The 19 T cell receptor beta chains below come from one sample, sequenced in a study of blood T cell repertoires in COVID-19. The table came from immunoSEQ multiplex PCR; TCRdb's copy has only in-frame clones and leaves some out. In the table there are about 200,000 clones, more than 85% of which are singletons. What was sequenced was peripheral blood. The receptor source for this set is a man in his sixties with acute or convalescent COVID-19.

V usage is TRBV6-5 and J usage is TRBJ1-4; possible D gene TRBD1, 5 bases. Between the trimmed V and J ends, which lost 0 bases and 3 bases, there was a span of 11 bases. Germline loops: CDR1 MNHEY, CDR2 SVGAGI. The CDR3 length is 16 residues. The CDR3 protein is CASSYSKGTPNEKLFF. The CDR3 DNA is TGTGCCAGCAGTTACTCGAAAGGGACTCCTAATGAAAAACTGTTTTTT.

The count of this clone is one. CDR3 protein: CASSPGGFGYEQYF. DNA of the CDR3: TGTGCCAGCAGCCCAGGGGGTTTCGGCTACGAGCAGTACTTC. The rearrangement uses TRBV27 and TRBJ2-7; 7 nucleotides agree with TRBD1. The CDR3 has 14 residues. The junction had 8 bases not matched to a gene; V was cut back by 6 bases and J by 3 bases. Per germline, CDR1 MNHEY and CDR2 SMNVEV (reference sequence).

This chain joins TRBV6-4 and TRBJ1-1; D gene ambiguous. With 3 bases removed from V and 4 bases from J, the gap between germline ends came to 12 bases. This CDR3 has 14 amino acids. Germline V lookup: CDR1 MRHNA, CDR2 SNTAGT. The CDR3 here is CASSERAGSTEAFF. DNA of the CDR3: TGTGCCAGCAGTGAACGGGCGGGAAGCACTGAAGCTTTCTTT.

The rearrangement uses TRBV19 and TRBJ2-7; tentatively, D is TRBD1 (6 bases). V lost 7 bases and J lost 0, with 16 bases in between. The CDR3 has 15 residues. Germline-derived CDR1 and CDR2 are LNHDA and SQIVND (reference sequence). CDR3: CASTRGGSSSYEQYF. The CDR3 coding sequence is TGTGCCAGTACCAGGGGCGGGTCGAGCTCCTACGAGCAGTACTTC. The full variable domain, in which reference TRBV19 and TRBJ2-7 provide the parts outside the CDR3, is DGGITQSPKYLFRKEGQNVTLSCEQNLNHDAMYWYRQDPGQGLRLIYYSQIVNDFQKGDIAEGYSVSREKKESFPLTVTSAQKNPTAFYLCASTRGGSSSYEQYFGPGTRLTVT.

V and J are TRBV5-1 and TRBJ2-5, with 12 bases lining up with TRBD1. Trimming cost V 3 bases and J 7 bases; bases outside gene matches: 7. Germline V CDR1 and CDR2: SGHRS, YFSETQ. CDR3 length: 15 amino acids. This chain's CDR3 is CASSSRDRGQWTQYF. DNA for the CDR3: TGCGCCAGCAGCTCCCGGGACAGGGGGCAGTGGACCCAGTACTTC.

This chain uses TRBV6-5 with TRBJ2-5; D possibly corresponds to TRBD2 (7 bases). Trimming removed 7 bases from V and 5 bases from J, with 17 bases in between. This CDR3 is 14 amino acids long. CDR1 is MNHEY and CDR2 is SVGAGI in the germline V gene. The CDR3, as DNA: TGTGCCAGCACCGAGGGGGGGGGCCGGGAGACCCAGTACTTC. Protein sequence: CASTEGGGRETQYF.

V and J are TRBV29-1 and TRBJ1-1; no firm D call. This CDR3 spans 13 amino acids. CDR1 is SQVTM, CDR2 ANQGSEA, per germline. The germline V and J ends were trimmed by 6 bases and 1 base, with 12 bases remaining between them. The CDR3 sequence is CSVRLGPNTEAFF. DNA for the CDR3: TGCAGCGTCCGCCTGGGCCCGAACACTGAAGCTTTCTTT.

The chain couples TRBV11-3 to TRBJ2-3; 10 bases line up with TRBD1. Germline trimming cut 5 bases from V and 2 bases from J; bases unmatched to any gene: 4. The CDR3 spans 15 residues. Germline lookup yields CDR1 SGHNT and CDR2 YENEEA. CDR3 nucleotide sequence: TGTGCCAGCAGCACGGGGACAGGGGACACAGATACGCAGTATTTT. It encodes CASSTGTGDTDTQYF.

The chain is built from TRBV6-2 or TRBV6-3 and TRBJ2-4, with D uncertain. This CDR3 contains 18 residues. Trimming pared 0 bases from V and 0 bases from J, leaving 15 bases between. CDR1 and CDR2 (germline): MNHEY, SVGEGT. The CDR3 is CASSYSTEILLAKNIQYF. In nucleotides, the CDR3 is TGTGCCAGCAGTTACTCGACTGAGATTCTACTAGCCAAAAACATTCAGTACTTC.

V usage is TRBV4-3 and J usage is TRBJ1-5; D is possibly TRBD1 (5 bases). The V gene's germline CDR1 is LGHNA and CDR2 YSLEER. V was shortened by 0 bases and J by 1 base, with 16 bases between the two germline ends. This CDR3 region has 18 residues. This CDR3 reads CASSQEWSWWGSNQPQHF. The CDR3 nucleotides read TGCGCCAGCAGCCAAGAATGGTCTTGGTGGGGCAGCAATCAGCCCCAGCATTTT.

V gene TRBV6-4 combines with J gene TRBJ2-2, with a possible D match to TRBD1 (6 bases). The germline V and J ends were trimmed by 5 bases and 5 bases, with 12 bases remaining between them. Germline CDR1 reads MRHNA; CDR2 reads SNTAGT. The CDR3 loop spans 14 amino acids. CDR3 amino acids: CASSKLQGTGELFF. The CDR3 DNA is TGTGCCAGCAGTAAACTACAGGGTACCGGGGAGCTGTTTTTT.

The genes are TRBV27 and TRBJ1-5; tentatively, D is TRBD1 (5 bases). This CDR3 has 14 amino acids. CDR1 is MNHEY, CDR2 SMNVEV, per germline (reference sequence). V was cut by 0 bases and J by 10 bases, with 13 bases left in between. In DNA, the CDR3 is TGTGCCAGCAGTTTATCGACCGGGGCGGGACCCCAGCATTTT. Amino acid sequence: CASSLSTGAGPQHF.

The rearrangement uses TRBV27 and TRBJ2-7, with D possibly being TRBD1 (6 bases). Germline V gene data show CDR1 as MNHEY and CDR2 as SMNVEV (reference sequence). This CDR3 spans 13 amino acids. V gave up 6 bases and J gave up 3 bases, with 12 bases separating them. Here the CDR3 reads CASSRTVGYEQYF. The CDR3 DNA reads TGTGCCAGCAGCAGGACAGTGGGCTACGAGCAGTACTTC.

The genes are TRBV27 and TRBJ2-7; D is ambiguous. Germline V lookup: CDR1 MNHEY, CDR2 SMNVEV (reference sequence). V lost 6 bases and J 2 bases, leaving 8 bases between the germline ends. The CDR3 runs 12 residues. The CDR3 nucleotides read TGTGCCAGCAGCACAGATCCCTACGAGCAGTACTTC. Protein: CASSTDPYEQYF.

This chain uses TRBV4-1 with TRBJ2-7; TRBD1 agrees at 9 bases. This CDR3 is built from 15 residues. V was clipped by 1 base and J by 4 bases; unmatched bases: 5. In germline, CDR1 is MGHRA, CDR2 YSYEKL. For the CDR3, the DNA is TGCGCCAGCAGCCAAGGGACAGGGGTCATGTACGAGCAGTACTTC. Its protein product is CASSQGTGVMYEQYF.

This clone showed up just a few times. CDR3: CASSIDQGRLHF. For the CDR3, the DNA is TGTGCCAGTAGTATTGACCAGGGGCGCCTCCACTTT. The rearrangement joins TRBV19 to TRBJ1-6; the D gene is possibly TRBD1 (6 bases). The CDR3 length is 12 residues. Trimming took off 3 bases at V and 15 bases at J, with 12 bases between the two ends. CDR1 is LNHDA and CDR2 is SQIVND in the germline V gene (reference sequence).

The genes are TRBV5-3 and TRBJ2-1; D possibly corresponds to TRBD2 (6 bases). TRBV5-3 falls under the ORF class, with uncertain function. Trimming cost V 4 bases and J 4 bases, with 18 bases left between them. The CDR3 is made up of 16 amino acids. DNA of the CDR3: TGTGCCAGAAGCCCATGGTCACCCGGGGGTTACAATGAGCAGTTCTTC. Encoded protein: CARSPWSPGGYNEQFF.

The genes are TRBV7-2 and TRBJ1-5; D call uncertain. CDR3 size: 15 residues. The germline V and J ends were trimmed by 5 bases and 1 base, with 12 bases remaining between them. The germline gives CDR1 SGHTA, CDR2 FQGNSA. CDR3 loop: CASSQRRLSNQPQHF. In DNA form, the CDR3 reads TGTGCCAGCAGCCAGCGTCGTTTAAGCAATCAGCCCCAGCATTTT.

V gene TRBV15 combines with J gene TRBJ1-2; D remains unclear. This CDR3 has 14 amino acids. Germline CDR1 reads LNHNV; CDR2 reads YYDKDF (reference sequence). The V gene lost 0 bases and the J gene lost 6 bases, with 11 bases spanning the gap. The CDR3 DNA sequence: TGTGCCACCAGCAGAGACCTCGTGCCGGATGGCTACACCTTC. Translated, it gives CATSRDLVPDGYTF.